The 21 T cell receptor beta chains presented below share a single source sample, sequenced in a study of blood T cell repertoires in COVID-19. Data came from immunoSEQ multiplex PCR; TCRdb stores just in-frame clones and leaves some out. The sample includes approximately 250,000 clones, around 80% seen only once; the top ten take approximately 4%. Input material: peripheral blood. The receptor source for this set is a man aged 55 to 70 with acute or convalescent COVID-19.

This clone showed up just once. This rearrangement joins TRBV7-9 to TRBJ2-5; TRBD2 is a possible D gene (5 bases). Germline lookup yields CDR1 SEHNR and CDR2 FQNEAQ (reference sequence). The CDR3 sequence is 15 residues long. V was pared by 2 bases and J by 2 bases, with 12 bases between. For the CDR3, the DNA is TGTGCCAGCAGCTTATCGGTGCGGACTCAAGAGACCCAGTACTTC. Amino acid sequence: CASSLSVRTQETQYF.

The table lists this clone with a few counts. The V call is TRBV18, the J call TRBJ2-4, with D maybe TRBD1 (6 bases). V was trimmed by 0 bases and J by 0 bases, leaving 12 bases between them. This CDR3 comprises 17 residues. In germline, CDR1 is KGHSH, CDR2 LQKENI. The DNA for the CDR3 is TGTGCCAGCTCACCACCGGTACAGGGCCTAGCCAAAAACATTCAGTACTTC. Residues: CASSPPVQGLAKNIQYF.

This chain joins TRBV28 and TRBJ2-7; 7 positions agree with TRBD2. There are 14 residues in the CDR3. V shed 3 bases and J 5 bases; nucleotides not matched to a gene: 7. The V gene's germline CDR1 is MDHEN and CDR2 SYDVKM. This chain's CDR3 is CASSFLREDDEQYF. CDR3 DNA sequence: TGTGCCAGCAGTTTCCTCCGGGAGGACGACGAGCAGTACTTC.

This rearrangement joins TRBV5-4 to TRBJ2-1, with D possibly matching TRBD2 (6 bases). The V end was cut by 2 bases, the J end by 4 bases, with 13 bases between. CDR3 length: 15 amino acids. Germline CDR1 and CDR2: SGHNT and YYREEE (reference sequence). The CDR3 protein is CASSLTRESYNEQFF. CDR3 DNA sequence: TGTGCCAGCAGCTTAACTCGGGAGTCGTACAATGAGCAGTTCTTC.

V gene TRBV10-3 combines with J gene TRBJ1-1; 9 nucleotides align to TRBD1. In germline, CDR1 is ENHRY, CDR2 SYGVKD. J was trimmed by 4 bases and V by 0 bases; bases with no gene match: 9. The CDR3 sequence is 17 residues long. CDR3: CAISESVQGAQSTEAFF. The CDR3 region has the DNA TGTGCCATCAGTGAGTCCGTACAGGGGGCGCAGAGCACTGAAGCTTTCTTT.

The rearrangement joins TRBV7-3 to TRBJ1-2; 9 bases are a match to TRBD1. V shed 2 bases and J 7 bases; nucleotides not matched to a gene: 5. This CDR3 has 14 amino acids. Per germline, CDR1 SGHTA and CDR2 FQGTGA. CDR3 coding DNA: TGTGCCAGCAGCTTATTGGGACAGGGTGCTGGCTACACCTTC. Protein product: CASSLLGQGAGYTF.

This rearrangement joins TRBV6-2 or TRBV6-3 to TRBJ2-1, with TRBD2 matching 14 bases. This CDR3 is 19 amino acids long. Germline V gene lookup returns CDR1 MNHEY and CDR2 SVGEGT. The ends lost 6 bases at V and 5 bases at J; junction bases unmatched: 15. The CDR3 is CASSPFGTSGRLGNNEQFF. The DNA for the CDR3 is TGTGCCAGCAGCCCTTTCGGGACTAGCGGGAGACTAGGTAACAATGAGCAGTTCTTC.

The chain uses TRBV9 and TRBJ2-3; weak D call: TRBD2 (6 bases). V was pared by 4 bases and J by 2 bases, with 14 bases between. The CDR3 has 15 residues. Germline V gene data show CDR1 as SGDLS and CDR2 as YYNGEE. In DNA, the CDR3 is TGTGCCAGCAGCCTTGTCGGGAGAATCACAGATACGCAGTATTTT. As protein: CASSLVGRITDTQYF.

This clone was seen more than once but under ten times. The chain joins TRBV28 to TRBJ2-7, with 7 bases that match TRBD2. J was trimmed by 5 bases and V by 10 bases; bases with no gene match: 11. The CDR3 contains 13 residues. In germline, CDR1 is MDHEN, CDR2 SYDVKM. The DNA of the CDR3 is TGTGCCACCCGGGGGGAGGGACGTCACGAGCAGTACTTC. Encoded protein: CATRGEGRHEQYF.

This chain joins TRBV5-3 and TRBJ1-3; TRBD1 aligns across 7 bases. TRBV5-3 is identified as an open reading frame with a role that is uncertain. J gave up 4 bases and V 4 bases, and 17 bases lay outside the gene matches. CDR3 length: 18 amino acids. Here the CDR3 reads CARSGGLTGLGTGNTIYF. The CDR3 nucleotides are TGTGCCAGAAGCGGGGGGCTGACAGGGTTAGGGACGGGAAACACCATATATTTT.

Comments on this clone: At the DNA level, this CDR3 is encoded by other sequences in the same sample as well. The chain combines TRBV6-1 with TRBJ2-7; D ambiguous. Trimming removed 1 base at V and 2 bases at J, with 12 bases between. Germline V lookup: CDR1 MNHNS, CDR2 SASEGT. The CDR3 contains 15 residues. CDR3 nucleotide sequence: TGTGCCAGCAGTGAAGAAGTAGGAGCAACCTACGAGCAGTACTTC. It yields the protein CASSEEVGATYEQYF.

This chain joins TRBV7-6 and TRBJ2-5, with a possible D match to TRBD2 (5 bases). The CDR3 length is 18 residues. Germline V gene lookup returns CDR1 SGHVS and CDR2 FNYEAQ. The ends were cut back, 1 base at V and 1 base at J, with 19 bases in the middle. The CDR3 coding sequence is TGTGCCAGCAGCTTAGAGATTACGGGGAGTCCGCTCCAAGAGACCCAGTACTTC. Translated: CASSLEITGSPLQETQYF.

The CDR3 is CASSPGQGRNQPQHF. The CDR3 nucleotides are TGTGCCAGCAGCCCCGGACAGGGTCGCAATCAGCCCCAGCATTTT. This chain connects TRBV7-9 to TRBJ1-5; 8 bases map to TRBD1. The CDR3 covers 15 residues. Losses at the gene ends were 5 bases for V and 2 bases for J; bases not matched to a gene: 5. Germline CDR1 SEHNR, CDR2 FQNEAQ (reference sequence).

This sequence joins TRBV28 and TRBJ2-1, with D tentatively TRBD1 (6 bases). Trimming stripped 6 bases from V and 7 bases from J, with 19 bases between. The CDR3 is 15 amino acids. Germline-derived CDR1 and CDR2 are MDHEN and SYDVKM. CDR3 DNA: TGTGCCAGCAGCCAGCATACCGGGACAAAAAATGAGCAGTTCTTC. It translates to CASSQHTGTKNEQFF. Drawing the rest from reference TRBV28 and TRBJ2-1, the complete variable domain is DVKVTQSSRYLVKRTGEKVFLECVQDMDHENMFWYRQDPGLGLRLIYFSYDVKMKEKGDIPEGYSVSREKKERFSLILESASTNQTSMYLCASSQHTGTKNEQFFGPGTRLTVL.

The rearrangement links TRBV6-5 to TRBJ1-4; tentative D call: TRBD1 (5 bases). V was shortened by 6 bases and J by 4 bases, with 12 bases between the two germline ends. Germline loops: CDR1 MNHEY, CDR2 SVGAGI. CDR3 size: 14 residues. CDR3 nucleotides: TGTGCCAGCAGCCGAAGGACAATTAATGAAAAACTGTTTTTT. It specifies CASSRRTINEKLFF.

The chain recombines TRBV5-4 with TRBJ2-1, with 8 bases that match TRBD2. CDR1 is SGHNT, CDR2 YYREEE, per germline (reference sequence). The junction had 9 bases not matched to a gene; V was cut back by 4 bases and J by 0 bases. The CDR3 extends over 17 amino acids. The CDR3 DNA is TGTGCCAGCAGCCGGGGGGGCGCGGGGAGCTCCTACAATGAGCAGTTCTTC. Translation: CASSRGGAGSSYNEQFF.

The CDR3 nucleotides read TGTGCCAGCAGCCAAGGACAGGACGCGTCCTACGAGCAGTACTTC. This translates into CASSQGQDASYEQYF. The rearrangement uses TRBV3-1 (or the pseudogene TRBV3-2) and TRBJ2-7; tentative D call: TRBD1 (6 bases). The germline V gene encodes CDR1 LGHDT and CDR2 YNNKEL (reference sequence). CDR3 length equals 15 residues. Between the trimmed V and J ends, which lost 1 base and 1 base, there was a span of 11 bases.

The table lists this clone with a few counts. The chain couples TRBV6-6 to TRBJ2-7; 7 bases align to TRBD2. The CDR3 totals 16 residues. The V gene end was trimmed by 5 bases and the J gene end by 0 bases; junction bases not matched to a gene: 10. Germline CDR1 MNHNY, CDR2 SVGAGI (reference sequence). The CDR3 DNA is TGTGCCAGCAGTAACACACAACTAGCGAACTCCTACGAGCAGTACTTC. It yields the protein CASSNTQLANSYEQYF.

The chain employs TRBV29-1 and TRBJ1-2; 7 bases are a match to TRBD1. The CDR3 spans 13 residues. Germline V lookup: CDR1 SQVTM, CDR2 ANQGSEA. V lost 4 bases, J lost 7 bases, and 9 bases stayed unmatched. The CDR3 DNA sequence: TGCAGCGTTGGACTGACAGGGCTCCGTGGCTACACCTTC. This translates into CSVGLTGLRGYTF.

The chain recombines TRBV27 with TRBJ1-3; no clear D gene. The CDR3 sequence is 16 residues long. The germline V gene encodes CDR1 MNHEY and CDR2 SMNVEV (reference sequence). V shed 3 bases and J shed 0 bases, with 12 bases lying between them. In DNA, the CDR3 is TGTGCCAGCAGTTTCAGGCACCCAATCTCTGGAAACACCATATATTTT. Residues: CASSFRHPISGNTIYF.

The chain carries TRBV18 and TRBJ2-6; D is ambiguous. The germline gives CDR1 KGHSH, CDR2 LQKENI. V was clipped by 3 bases and J by 0 bases, with 9 bases between them. This CDR3 comprises 16 residues. The DNA of the CDR3 is TGTGCCAGCTCACCCTTTGCACACTCTGGGGCCAACGTCCTGACTTTC. Translating gives CASSPFAHSGANVLTF.